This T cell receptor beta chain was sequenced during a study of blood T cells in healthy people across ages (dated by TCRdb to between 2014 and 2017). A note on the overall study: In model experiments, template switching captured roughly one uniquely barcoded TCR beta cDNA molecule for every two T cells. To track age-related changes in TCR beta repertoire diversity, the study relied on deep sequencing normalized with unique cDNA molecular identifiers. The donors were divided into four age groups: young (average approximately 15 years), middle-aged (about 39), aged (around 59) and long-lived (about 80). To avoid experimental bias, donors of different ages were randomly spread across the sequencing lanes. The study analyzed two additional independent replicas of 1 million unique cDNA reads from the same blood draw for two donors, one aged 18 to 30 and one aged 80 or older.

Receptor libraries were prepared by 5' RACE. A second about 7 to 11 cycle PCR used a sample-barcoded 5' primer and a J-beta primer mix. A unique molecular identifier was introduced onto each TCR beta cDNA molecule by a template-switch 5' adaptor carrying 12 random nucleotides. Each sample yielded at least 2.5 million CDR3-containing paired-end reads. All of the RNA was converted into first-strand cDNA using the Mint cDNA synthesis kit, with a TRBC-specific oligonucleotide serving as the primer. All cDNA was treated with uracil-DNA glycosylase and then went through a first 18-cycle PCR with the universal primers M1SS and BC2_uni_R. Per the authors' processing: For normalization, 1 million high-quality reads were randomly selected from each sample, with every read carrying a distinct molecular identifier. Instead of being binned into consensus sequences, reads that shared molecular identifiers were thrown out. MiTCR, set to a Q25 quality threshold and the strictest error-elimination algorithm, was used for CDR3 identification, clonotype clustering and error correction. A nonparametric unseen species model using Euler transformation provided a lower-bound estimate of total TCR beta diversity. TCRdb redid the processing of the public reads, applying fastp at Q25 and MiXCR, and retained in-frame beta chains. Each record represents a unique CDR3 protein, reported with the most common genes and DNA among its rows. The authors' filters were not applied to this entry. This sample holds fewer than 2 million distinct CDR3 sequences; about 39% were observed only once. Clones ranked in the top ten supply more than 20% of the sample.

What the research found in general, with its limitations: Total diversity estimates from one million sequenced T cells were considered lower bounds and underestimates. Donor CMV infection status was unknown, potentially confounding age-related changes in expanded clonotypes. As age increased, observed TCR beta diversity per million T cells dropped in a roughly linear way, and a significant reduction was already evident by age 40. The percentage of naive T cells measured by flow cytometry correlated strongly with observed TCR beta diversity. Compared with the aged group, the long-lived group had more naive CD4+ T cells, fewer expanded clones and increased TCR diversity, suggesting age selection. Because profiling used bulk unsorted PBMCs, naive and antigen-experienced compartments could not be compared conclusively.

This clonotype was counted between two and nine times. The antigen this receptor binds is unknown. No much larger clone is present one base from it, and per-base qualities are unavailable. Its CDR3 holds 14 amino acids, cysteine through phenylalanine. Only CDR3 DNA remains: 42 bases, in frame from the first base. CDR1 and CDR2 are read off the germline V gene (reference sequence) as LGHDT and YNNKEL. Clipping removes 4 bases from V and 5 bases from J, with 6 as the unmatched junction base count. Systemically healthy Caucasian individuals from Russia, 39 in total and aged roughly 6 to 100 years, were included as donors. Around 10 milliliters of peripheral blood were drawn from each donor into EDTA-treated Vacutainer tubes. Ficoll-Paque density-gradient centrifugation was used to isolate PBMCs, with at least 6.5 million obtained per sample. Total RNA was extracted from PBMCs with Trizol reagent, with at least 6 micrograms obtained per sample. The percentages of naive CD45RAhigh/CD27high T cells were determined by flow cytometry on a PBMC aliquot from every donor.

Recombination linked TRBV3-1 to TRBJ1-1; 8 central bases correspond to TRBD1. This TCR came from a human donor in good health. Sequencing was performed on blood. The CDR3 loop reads CASSPQGAVTEAFF. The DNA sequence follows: TGTGCCAGCAGCCCGCAGGGGGCGGTTACTGAAGCTTTCTTT.